This record looks at one TCR beta chain sequence and its context. These data originate in a study of blood T cell repertoires in COVID-19. Study-wide background: Whether acute or convalescent, the COVID-19 samples came from the United States, Italy and Spain. The analysed material was cDNA or gDNA that came from T cells, B-cell-depleted T cells, or PBMCs.

In the study's own analysis: Amplification with reference gene primers provided the estimates of nucleated cell counts. Measured with immunoSEQ multiplex PCR; TCRdb has only the in-frame clones, and not every one. V, J and clone size derive from that table, while D and trimming were established from the DNA sequence. Of about 47,000 clones in the sample, 84% are singletons; the top ten hold approximately 1.4%. Germline V lookup: CDR1 SGDLS, CDR2 YYNGEE. This CDR3 has 13 residues. V lost 2 bases and J 7 bases, leaving 12 bases between the germline ends. The chain uses TRBV9 and TRBJ1-1, with D perhaps matching TRBD1 (5 bases). The sequence derives from a man aged 50 to 60 with acute or convalescent COVID-19. The sample comprised peripheral blood. CDR3 in DNA: TGTGCCAGCAGCGTTATGATAGGGGATGAAGCTTTCTTT. Protein: CASSVMIGDEAFF.